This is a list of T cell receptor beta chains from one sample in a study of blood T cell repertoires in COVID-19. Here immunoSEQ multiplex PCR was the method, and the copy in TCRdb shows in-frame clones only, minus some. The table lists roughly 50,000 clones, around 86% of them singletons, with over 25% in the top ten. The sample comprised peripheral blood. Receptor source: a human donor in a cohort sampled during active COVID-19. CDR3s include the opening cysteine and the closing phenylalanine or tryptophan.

CASSDPTPGTGELFF	15	TRBV25-1
CAIMIGTSDRTDTQYF	16	TRBV10-3
CSASVTSGRISYEQYF	16	TRBV20-1
CASSLAGEMSYEQYF	15	TRBV28
CASSLRDSPNEKLFF	15	TRBV27
CASRPGGQRDTQYF	14	TRBV6-5
CASSPKDRPLYGYTF	15	TRBV28
CASSLIRDRGLGEQYF	16	TRBV5-1
CASSLTEETQYF	12	TRBV5-1
CASRQGSGHYNEQFF	15	TRBV11-3
CASRTESSYNSPLHF	15	TRBV9
CATSDPKGTGGQETQYF	17	TRBV24-1
CASSSIGQGAGTDTQYF	17	TRBV28
CASSLQARGNTGELFF	16	TRBV5-1
CASTPQDRGYEQYF	14	TRBV28
CASRIFGAGKETQYF	15	TRBV6-5
CASSVNGQALSTQYF	15	TRBV2
CASSLDRGGPGELFF	15	TRBV5-1
CASNVGPGRTDTQYF	15	TRBV9
CASTLRETEAFF	12	TRBV19
CASSYTGTGGAYGELFF	17	TRBV28
CASSSTGRNSPLHF	14	TRBV18
CASIQGGNYGYTF	13	TRBV7-9
CASSALGVGRMNTEAFF	17	TRBV6-1